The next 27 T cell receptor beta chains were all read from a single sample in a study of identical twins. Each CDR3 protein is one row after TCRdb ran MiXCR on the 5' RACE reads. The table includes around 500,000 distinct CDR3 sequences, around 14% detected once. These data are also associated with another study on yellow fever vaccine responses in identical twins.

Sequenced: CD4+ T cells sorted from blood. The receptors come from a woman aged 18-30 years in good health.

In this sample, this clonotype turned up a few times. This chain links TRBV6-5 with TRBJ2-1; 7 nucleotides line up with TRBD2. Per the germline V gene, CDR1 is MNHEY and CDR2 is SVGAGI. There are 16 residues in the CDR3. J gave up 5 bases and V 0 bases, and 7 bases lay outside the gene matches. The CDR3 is CASSYSSGGRDNEQFF. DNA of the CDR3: TGTGCCAGCAGTTACTCGAGCGGAGGGAGGGACAATGAGCAGTTCTTC.

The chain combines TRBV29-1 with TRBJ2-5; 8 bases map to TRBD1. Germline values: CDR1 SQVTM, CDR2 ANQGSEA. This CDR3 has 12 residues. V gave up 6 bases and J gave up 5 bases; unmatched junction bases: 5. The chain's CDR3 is CSVSGGAETQYF. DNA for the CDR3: TGCAGCGTCTCAGGGGGCGCGGAGACCCAGTACTTC.

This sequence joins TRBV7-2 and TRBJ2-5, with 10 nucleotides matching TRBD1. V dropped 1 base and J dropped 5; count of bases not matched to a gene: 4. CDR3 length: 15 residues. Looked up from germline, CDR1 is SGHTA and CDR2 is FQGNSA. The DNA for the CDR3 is TGTGCCAGCAGCTTAGGGGGACAGGGGTGGGAGACCCAGTACTTC. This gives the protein CASSLGGQGWETQYF.

Written as DNA, the CDR3 is TGCGCCAGCAGCTTGGAAGCAAGGGAGAACACTGAAGCTTTCTTT. It is translated as CASSLEARENTEAFF. This chain connects TRBV5-1 to TRBJ1-1; D is uncertain. Trimming removed 0 bases from V and 1 base from J, with 10 bases in between. The CDR3 runs to 15 residues. The germline V gene has CDR1 SGHRS and CDR2 YFSETQ. Drawing the rest from reference TRBV5-1 and TRBJ1-1, the complete variable domain is KAGVTQTPRYLIKTRGQQVTLSCSPISGHRSVSWYQQTPGQGLQFLFEYFSETQRNKGNFPGRFSGRQFSNSRSEMNVSTLELGDSALYLCASSLEARENTEAFFGQGTRLTVV.

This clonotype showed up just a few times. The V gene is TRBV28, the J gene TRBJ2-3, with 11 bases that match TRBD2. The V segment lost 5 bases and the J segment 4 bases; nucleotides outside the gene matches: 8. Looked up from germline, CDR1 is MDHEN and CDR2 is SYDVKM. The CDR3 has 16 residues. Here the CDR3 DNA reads TGTGCCAGCAGTACAACTAGCGGGAGTCAGCCAGATACGCAGTATTTT. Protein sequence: CASSTTSGSQPDTQYF. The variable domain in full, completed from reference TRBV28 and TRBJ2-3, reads DVKVTQSSRYLVKRTGEKVFLECVQDMDHENMFWYRQDPGLGLRLIYFSYDVKMKEKGDIPEGYSVSREKKERFSLILESASTNQTSMYLCASSTTSGSQPDTQYFGPGTRLTVL.

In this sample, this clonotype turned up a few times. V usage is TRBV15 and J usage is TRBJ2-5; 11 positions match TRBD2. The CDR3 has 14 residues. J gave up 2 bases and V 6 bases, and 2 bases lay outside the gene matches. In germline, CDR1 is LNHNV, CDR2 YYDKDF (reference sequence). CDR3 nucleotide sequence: TGTGCCACCAGGACTAGCGGGGATCAAGAGACCCAGTACTTC. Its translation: CATRTSGDQETQYF.

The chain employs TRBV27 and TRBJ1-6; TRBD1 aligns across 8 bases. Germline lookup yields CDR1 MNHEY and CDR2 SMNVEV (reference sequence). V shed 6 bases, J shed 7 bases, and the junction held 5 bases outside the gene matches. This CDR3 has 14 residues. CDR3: CASRRDRLNSPLHF. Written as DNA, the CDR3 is TGTGCCAGCAGGAGGGACAGGTTAAATTCACCCCTCCACTTT.

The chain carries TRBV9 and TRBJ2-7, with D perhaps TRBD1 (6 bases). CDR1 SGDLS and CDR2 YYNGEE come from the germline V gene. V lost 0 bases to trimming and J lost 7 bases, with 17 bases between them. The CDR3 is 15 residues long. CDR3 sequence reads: CASSVGDTSDLEQYF. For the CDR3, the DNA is TGTGCCAGCAGCGTAGGGGACACCAGTGACCTAGAGCAGTACTTC.

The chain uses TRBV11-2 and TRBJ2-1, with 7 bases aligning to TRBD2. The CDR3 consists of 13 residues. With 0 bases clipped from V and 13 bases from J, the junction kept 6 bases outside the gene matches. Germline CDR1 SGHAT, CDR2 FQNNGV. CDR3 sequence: CASSLEWGGPQFF. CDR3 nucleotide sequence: TGTGCCAGCAGCTTAGAGTGGGGAGGGCCACAGTTCTTC.

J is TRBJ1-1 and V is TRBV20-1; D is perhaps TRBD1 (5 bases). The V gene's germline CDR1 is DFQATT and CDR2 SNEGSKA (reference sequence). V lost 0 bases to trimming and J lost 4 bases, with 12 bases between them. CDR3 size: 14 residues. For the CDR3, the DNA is TGCAGTGCTAGAGAGTTACAGGCGGGCACTGAAGCTTTCTTT. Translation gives CSARELQAGTEAFF.

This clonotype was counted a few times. The CDR3 spells CSAGDRGLSSYNEQFF. The CDR3 nucleotides read TGCAGTGCTGGGGACAGGGGGCTTAGCTCCTACAATGAGCAGTTCTTC. J is TRBJ2-1 and V is TRBV20-1; 12 positions match TRBD1. In germline, CDR1 is DFQATT, CDR2 SNEGSKA (reference sequence). The J segment lost 0 bases and the V segment lost 5 bases, leaving 5 bases of the junction unmatched. There are 16 residues in the CDR3.

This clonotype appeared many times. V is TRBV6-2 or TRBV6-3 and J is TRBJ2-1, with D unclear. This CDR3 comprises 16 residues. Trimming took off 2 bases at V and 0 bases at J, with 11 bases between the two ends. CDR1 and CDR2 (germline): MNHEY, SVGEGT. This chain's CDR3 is CASSYLEPSSYNEQFF. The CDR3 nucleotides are TGTGCCAGCAGTTACCTTGAGCCGAGCTCCTACAATGAGCAGTTCTTC.

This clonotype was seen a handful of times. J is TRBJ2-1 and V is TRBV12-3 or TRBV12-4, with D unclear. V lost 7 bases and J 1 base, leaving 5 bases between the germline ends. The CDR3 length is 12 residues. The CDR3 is CASTPSYNEQFF. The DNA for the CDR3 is TGTGCCAGCACCCCATCCTACAATGAGCAGTTCTTC.

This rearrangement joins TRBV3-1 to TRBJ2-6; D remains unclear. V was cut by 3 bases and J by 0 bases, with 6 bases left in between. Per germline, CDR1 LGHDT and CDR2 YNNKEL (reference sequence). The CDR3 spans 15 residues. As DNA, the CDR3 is TGTGCCAGCAGCCATACGGACTCTGGGGCCAACGTCCTGACTTTC. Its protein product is CASSHTDSGANVLTF. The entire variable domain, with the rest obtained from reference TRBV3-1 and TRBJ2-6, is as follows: DTAVSQTPKYLVTQMGNDKSIKCEQNLGHDTMYWYKQDSKKFLKIMFSYNNKELIINETVPNRFSPKSPDKAHLNLHINSLELGDSAVYFCASSHTDSGANVLTFGAGSRLTVL.

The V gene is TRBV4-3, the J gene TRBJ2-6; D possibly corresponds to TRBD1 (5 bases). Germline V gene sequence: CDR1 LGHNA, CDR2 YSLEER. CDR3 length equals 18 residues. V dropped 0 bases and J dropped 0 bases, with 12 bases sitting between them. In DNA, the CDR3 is TGCGCCAGCAGCCAAGAAGCCAGGGTGAACTCTGGGGCCAACGTCCTGACTTTC. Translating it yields CASSQEARVNSGANVLTF.

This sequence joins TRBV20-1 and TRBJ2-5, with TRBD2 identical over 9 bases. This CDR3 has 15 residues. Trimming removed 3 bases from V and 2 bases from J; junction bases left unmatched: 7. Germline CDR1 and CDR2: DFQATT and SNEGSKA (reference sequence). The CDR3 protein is CSARVLAGKQETQYF. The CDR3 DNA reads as TGCAGTGCTAGGGTCCTAGCGGGGAAACAAGAGACCCAGTACTTC.

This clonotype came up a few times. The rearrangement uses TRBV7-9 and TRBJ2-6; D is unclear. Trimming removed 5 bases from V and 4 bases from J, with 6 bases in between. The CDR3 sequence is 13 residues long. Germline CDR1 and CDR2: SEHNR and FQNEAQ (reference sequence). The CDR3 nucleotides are TGTGCCAGCAGCCATAAAGGGGCCAACGTCCTGACTTTC. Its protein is CASSHKGANVLTF.

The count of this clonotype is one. CDR3 DNA sequence: TGTGCCAGCAGCTTAGTCAGGGGGAGGACCTACAATGAGCAGTTCTTC. Protein sequence: CASSLVRGRTYNEQFF. This rearrangement joins TRBV11-2 to TRBJ2-1; TRBD1 might be the D (7 bases). The CDR3 has 16 amino acids. Looked up from germline, CDR1 is SGHAT and CDR2 is FQNNGV. Trimming removed 1 base at V and 2 bases at J, with 12 bases between.

CDR3 sequence: CASSHLAGGTDTQYF. In nucleotides, the CDR3 is TGTGCCAGCAGCCACCTAGCGGGAGGGACAGATACGCAGTATTTT. The V and J genes are TRBV3-1 and TRBJ2-3, with 12 nucleotides matching TRBD2. The CDR3 spans 15 residues. V lost 3 bases and J lost 3; bases outside the gene matches: 1. Looked up from germline, CDR1 is LGHDT and CDR2 is YNNKEL (reference sequence).

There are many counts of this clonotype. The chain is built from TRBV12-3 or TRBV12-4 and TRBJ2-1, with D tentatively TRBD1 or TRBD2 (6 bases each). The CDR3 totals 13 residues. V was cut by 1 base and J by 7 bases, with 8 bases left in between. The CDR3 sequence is CASSLEGGNEQFF. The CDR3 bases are TGTGCCAGCAGTTTAGAAGGGGGGAATGAGCAGTTCTTC.

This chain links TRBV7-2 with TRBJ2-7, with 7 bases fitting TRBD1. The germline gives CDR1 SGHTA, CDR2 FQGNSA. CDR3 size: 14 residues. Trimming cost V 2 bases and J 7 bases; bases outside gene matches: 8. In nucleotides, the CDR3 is TGTGCCAGCAGCTTACGGCAGGGGGTCAAGGAGCAGTACTTC. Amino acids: CASSLRQGVKEQYF.

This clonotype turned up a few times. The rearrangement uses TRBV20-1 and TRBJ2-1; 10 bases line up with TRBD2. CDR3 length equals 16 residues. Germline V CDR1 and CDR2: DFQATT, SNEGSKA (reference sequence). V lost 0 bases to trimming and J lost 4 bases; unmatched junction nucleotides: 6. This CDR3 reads CSARDRTSGAYNEQFF. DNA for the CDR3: TGCAGTGCTAGAGATCGAACTAGCGGGGCGTACAATGAGCAGTTCTTC.

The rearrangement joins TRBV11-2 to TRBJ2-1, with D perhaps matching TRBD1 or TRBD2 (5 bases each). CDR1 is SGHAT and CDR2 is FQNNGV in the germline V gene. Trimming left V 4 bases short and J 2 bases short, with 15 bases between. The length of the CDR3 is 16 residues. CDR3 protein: CASSYLFGATYNEQFF. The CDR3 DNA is TGTGCCAGCAGCTACCTCTTCGGGGCTACCTACAATGAGCAGTTCTTC.

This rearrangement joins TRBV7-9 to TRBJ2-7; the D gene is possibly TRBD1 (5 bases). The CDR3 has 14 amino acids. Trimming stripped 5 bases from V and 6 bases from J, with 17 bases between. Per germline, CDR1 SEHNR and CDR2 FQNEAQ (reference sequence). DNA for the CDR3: TGTGCCAGCAGCCCCGAGCAGGGATCTCGCGAGCAGTACTTC. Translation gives CASSPEQGSREQYF.

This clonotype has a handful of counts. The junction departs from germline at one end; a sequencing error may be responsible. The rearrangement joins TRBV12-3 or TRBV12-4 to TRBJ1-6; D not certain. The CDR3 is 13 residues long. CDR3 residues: CASRLDENSPLHF. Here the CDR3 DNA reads TGTGCCAGCAGGTTAGATGAAAATTCACCCCTCCACTTT.

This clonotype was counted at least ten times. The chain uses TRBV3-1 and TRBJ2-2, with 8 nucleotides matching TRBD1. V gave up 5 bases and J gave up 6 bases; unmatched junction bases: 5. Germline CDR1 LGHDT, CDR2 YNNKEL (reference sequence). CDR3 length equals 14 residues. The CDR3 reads CASSDRGSAGELFF. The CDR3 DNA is TGTGCCAGCAGCGACAGGGGAAGCGCCGGGGAGCTGTTTTTT.

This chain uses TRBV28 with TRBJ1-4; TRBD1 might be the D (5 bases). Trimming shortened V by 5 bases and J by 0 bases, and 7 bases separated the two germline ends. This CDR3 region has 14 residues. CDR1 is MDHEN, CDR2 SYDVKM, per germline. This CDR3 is CASSGRATNEKLFF. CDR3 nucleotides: TGTGCCAGCAGTGGCAGGGCAACTAATGAAAAACTGTTTTTT.